These T cell receptor beta chains were read from a single sample in a study of blood T cell repertoires in COVID-19. This table comes from immunoSEQ multiplex PCR, and its TCRdb copy is limited to in-frame clones, with some not included. The sample has some 300,000 clones, 88% seen once. Sample: PBMCs or T cells enriched from blood (not recorded which). These receptors were obtained from a woman aged 60 to 75 in a cohort exposed to, infected with or recovered from COVID-19 (not recorded which). CDR3s include the opening cysteine and the closing phenylalanine or tryptophan. The D gene is left open where the match is weak. Size is stated for part of the rows, as once, few or many counts, or as a class when the clone is expanded.

clone size	V gene	J gene	D gene	CDR3 DNA	CDR3 protein
NA	TRBV28	TRBJ1-3	TRBD1	TGTGCCAGCAGTCCCCCGGACAGGCAGGGAAACACCATATATTTT	CASSPPDRQGNTIYF
NA	TRBV9	TRBJ2-3	NA	TGTGCCAGCAGCGTAGGGGTAGCAGCTAGCACAGATACGCAGTATTTT	CASSVGVAASTDTQYF
NA	TRBV19	TRBJ2-7	TRBD1	TGTGCCAGTAGTCCGCAGGGGGCTACATCCTACGAGCAGTACTTC	CASSPQGATSYEQYF
NA	TRBV18	TRBJ2-3	TRBD2	TGTGCCAGCTCACCAGGGGGGGGAGATACGCAGTATTTT	CASSPGGGDTQYF
NA	TRBV28	TRBJ1-5	NA	TGTGCCAGCAGCCCTGATGTTACAGGGAAGAGAGCTCCCCTTAGCAATCAGCCCCAGCATTTT	CASSPDVTGKRAPLSNQPQHF
NA	TRBV27	TRBJ2-7	TRBD1	TGTGCCAGCAGTTTATTAGGACAGGGTGGGGGAGAGCAGTACTTC	CASSLLGQGGGEQYF
NA	TRBV18	TRBJ1-2	NA	TGTGCCAGCTCATTTCGTAGGGAGGATGGCTACACCTTC	CASSFRREDGYTF
NA	TRBV19	TRBJ1-2	NA	TGTGCCAGTAGCTCCAGGGGAAGTAAGCATGGCTACACCTTC	CASSSRGSKHGYTF
NA	TRBV6-6	TRBJ2-1	TRBD1	TGTGCCAGCAGTTACGGGGGACAGGGGGTTTACAATGAGCAGTTCTTC	CASSYGGQGVYNEQFF
NA	TRBV7-9	TRBJ2-1	TRBD2	TGTGCCAGCAGCTTTCTAACTAGCGCCAATGAGCAGTTCTTC	CASSFLTSANEQFF
NA	TRBV19	TRBJ1-1	NA	TGTGCCAGTAGTAGTGTAGGCGGCATGAACACTGAAGCTTTCTTT	CASSSVGGMNTEAFF
NA	TRBV4-3	TRBJ2-3	TRBD1	TGCGCCAGCAGCCAGCGGGACAGGAGCACAGATACGCAGTATTTT	CASSQRDRSTDTQYF
NA	TRBV2	TRBJ1-4	TRBD1	TGTGCCACCACAGGGGTCCGGGGGGAAAAACTGTTTTTT	CATTGVRGEKLFF
NA	TRBV28	TRBJ2-1	NA	TGTGCCAGCAGTCCCCGGCGGGTCTCCTACAATGAGCAGTTCTTC	CASSPRRVSYNEQFF
NA	TRBV2	TRBJ1-4	TRBD1	TGTGCCAGCAGGCGGGACAGCCGAAATGAAAAACTGTTTTTT	CASRRDSRNEKLFF
NA	TRBV28	TRBJ2-7	TRBD2	TGTGCCAGCAGTCCACTAGCGGATTATACCTCCTACGAGCAGTACTTC	CASSPLADYTSYEQYF
NA	TRBV5-1	TRBJ2-1	TRBD2	TGCGCCAGCAGCTTGGGAGGCGGGAGTTCCTACAATGAGCAGTTCTTC	CASSLGGGSSYNEQFF
NA	TRBV7-9	TRBJ2-5	NA	TGTGCCAGCAGCTTGGTAACTTACCAAGAGACCCAGTACTTC	CASSLVTYQETQYF
NA	TRBV27	TRBJ1-4	NA	TGTGCCAGCACCCAAACAGGGACCTACCGTGAAAAACTGTTTTTT	CASTQTGTYREKLFF
NA	TRBV19	TRBJ1-2	TRBD1	TGTGCCAGTAGTAGCCCCGGGACAGGGGCTAACTATGGCTACACCTTC	CASSSPGTGANYGYTF
NA	TRBV10-1	TRBJ2-2	TRBD2	TGCGCCAGCAGTAGCGGGAGCGCAACCGGGGAGCTGTTTTTT	CASSSGSATGELFF
NA	TRBV24-1	TRBJ2-5	TRBD2	TGTGCCACCAGTGAGCCCGGGACTAGCGGGGGGACCCAGTACTTC	CATSEPGTSGGTQYF
NA	TRBV27	TRBJ2-7	TRBD1	TGTGCCAGCTCCCCGCCCCGGACAGGGGGGAACGAGCAGTACTTC	CASSPPRTGGNEQYF
NA	TRBV25-1	TRBJ2-1	NA	TGTGCCAGCAGCTCCAGGGGCCTTATCAATGAGCAGTTCTTC	CASSSRGLINEQFF
NA	TRBV7-6	TRBJ2-4	TRBD1	TGTGCCAGCAGCTTCCGGGACAGGGGGCAAGACATTCAGTACTTC	CASSFRDRGQDIQYF
NA	TRBV7-2	TRBJ1-5	NA	TGTGCCAGCAGCTTAGATGGGGGCTTCGGCCCTGCTCATTTT	CASSLDGGFGPAHF
once	TRBV3-1/TRBV3-2	TRBJ1-6	NA	TGTGCCAGCAGCCAGCCGGAGAATAATTCACCCCTCCACTTT	CASSQPENNSPLHF
NA	TRBV30	TRBJ1-6	TRBD1	TGTGCCTGGAGAGGGGACAGGGATAATTCACCCCTCCACTTT	CAWRGDRDNSPLHF
NA	TRBV20-1	TRBJ2-3	TRBD2	TGCAGTGCTGGGGGGGGTACGCAGTATTTT	CSAGGGTQYF
NA	TRBV27	TRBJ2-1	NA	TGTGCCAGCAGTTTAAGGGGAATGAACAATGAGCAGTTCTTC	CASSLRGMNNEQFF
once	TRBV5-8	TRBJ1-5	NA	TGTGCCAGCGGAGGGGCAGGCGAAACCATCAATCAGCCCCAGCATTTT	CASGGAGETINQPQHF
NA	TRBV28	TRBJ1-5	TRBD1	TGTGCCAGCAGGGCTGAACAGGGGGCCGGGCAGCCCCAGCATTTT	CASRAEQGAGQPQHF
NA	TRBV28	TRBJ1-5	NA	TGTGCCAGCAGTTTTTTGGCTGTGAATCAGCCCCAGCATTTT	CASSFLAVNQPQHF
NA	TRBV2	TRBJ2-4	NA	TGTGCCAGCAGACTACCCGGAGGACTAGCCAAAAACATTCAGTACTTC	CASRLPGGLAKNIQYF
NA	TRBV5-5	TRBJ2-1	NA	TGTGCCAGCAGCTTGGCGTCCGGGCGGGATTTTGAGCAGTTCTTC	CASSLASGRDFEQFF
NA	TRBV28	TRBJ1-2	NA	TGTGCCAGCAGTTTACAGGGGACTGGCTACACCTTC	CASSLQGTGYTF
NA	TRBV5-1	TRBJ2-3	TRBD2	TGCGCCAGCAGCTTTGGACTAGCGAGGCCCACAGATACGCAGTATTTT	CASSFGLARPTDTQYF